The 23 T cell receptor beta chains presented below share a single source sample, sequenced in a study of CD8+CD57+ T cells in acquired aplastic anemia. TCR beta VDJ combinations and CDR3 sequences were profiled from genomic DNA. TCRdb ran MiXCR on the reads and lists one entry per CDR3 protein. The top ten hold roughly 2.5% of the sample, which has 100,000 to 150,000 distinct CDR3 sequences, more than 40% seen once. The sequencing sample was made of sorted CD4+, CD8+, or CD8+CD57+ T cells (not recorded which) from PBMCs. The origin of the receptors is a human donor in good health, serving as a control.

In nucleotides, the CDR3 is TGTGCCAGCAGCTTAACTATCAATCAGCCCCAGCATTTT. Amino acids: CASSLTINQPQHF. V and J are TRBV7-2 and TRBJ1-5, with D hard to call. The CDR3 covers 13 residues. Germline CDR1 reads SGHTA; CDR2 reads FQGNSA. Trimming removed 2 bases at V and 3 bases at J, with 5 bases between.

The chain uses TRBV20-1 and TRBJ1-2, with D hard to call. Between the trimmed V and J ends, which lost 3 bases and 7 bases, there was a span of 15 bases. The germline CDR1 and CDR2 sequences are DFQATT and SNEGSKA (reference sequence). CDR3 size: 13 residues. The CDR3: CSASPIREGGYTF. CDR3 DNA: TGCAGTGCTAGCCCTATACGGGAGGGTGGCTACACCTTC.

V usage is TRBV12-3 or TRBV12-4 and J usage is TRBJ1-5, with D perhaps TRBD1 (5 bases). V lost 3 bases, J lost 6 bases, and 12 bases lay in between. This CDR3 is 14 amino acids long. The CDR3 coding sequence is TGTGCCAGCAGTTTTTGGCCTAGGGGTCAGCCCCAGCATTTT. It yields the protein CASSFWPRGQPQHF.

This chain's CDR3 is CSAAKTVYGYTF. CDR3 sequence (DNA): TGCAGTGCCGCTAAGACGGTTTATGGCTACACCTTC. The chain employs TRBV20-1 and TRBJ1-2; D is ambiguous. V lost 6 bases to trimming and J lost 5 bases, with 13 bases between them. The CDR3 length is 12 residues. Germline CDR1 DFQATT, CDR2 SNEGSKA (reference sequence).

This clonotype was recorded many times. The chain employs TRBV7-8 and TRBJ1-3; maybe TRBD1 (6 bases). V was pared by 4 bases and J by 7 bases, with 11 bases between. Germline V gene lookup returns CDR1 SGHVS and CDR2 FQNEAQ. The CDR3 runs to 13 residues. For the CDR3, the DNA is TGTGCCAGCAGCTCGACCCAGGGGAACACCATATATTTT. It codes for CASSSTQGNTIYF.

In this sample, this clonotype turned up many times. The V gene is TRBV6-2 or TRBV6-3, the J gene TRBJ1-5; D not certain. Germline V gene lookup returns CDR1 MNHEY and CDR2 SVGEGT. V gave up 7 bases and J gave up 0 bases, with 7 bases separating them. The CDR3 length is 13 residues. In nucleotides, the CDR3 is TGTGCCAGCACCCTCGATAGCAATCAGCCCCAGCATTTT. Amino acids: CASTLDSNQPQHF.

This clonotype was observed at least ten times. The rearrangement uses TRBV7-3 and TRBJ2-3; D may be TRBD1 (6 bases). V was trimmed by 4 bases and J by 3 bases, leaving 17 bases between them. The CDR3 has 16 amino acids. CDR1 and CDR2 from the germline V gene are SGHTA and FQGTGA. The CDR3 DNA is TGTGCCAGCAGCTACCAAACAGGGTTAGGTACAGATACGCAGTATTTT. Translating gives CASSYQTGLGTDTQYF.

The genes are TRBV2 and TRBJ2-7, with D unresolved. The CDR3 is 11 residues long. V was shortened by 8 bases and J by 4 bases, with 9 bases between the two germline ends. Germline loops: CDR1 SNHLY, CDR2 FYNNEI. The CDR3 loop reads CASHLLYEQYF. CDR3 DNA: TGTGCCAGCCACCTTTTATACGAGCAGTACTTC.

The V and J genes are TRBV7-2 and TRBJ1-6; no firm D call. Germline values: CDR1 SGHTA, CDR2 FQGNSA. Trimming removed 9 bases from V and 10 bases from J, with 16 bases in between. This CDR3 is built from 13 residues. The CDR3 bases are TGTGCCAGTAGTACGGACCGCGTCTCACCCCTCCACTTT. Residues: CASSTDRVSPLHF.

This chain links TRBV10-3 with TRBJ2-7, with D possibly being TRBD1 (6 bases). V was shortened by 6 bases and J by 3 bases, with 15 bases between the two germline ends. The germline V gene encodes CDR1 ENHRY and CDR2 SYGVKD. The CDR3 spans 14 residues. In DNA form, the CDR3 reads TGTGCCATCAGACCACAGGGAACTGGCTACGAGCAGTACTTC. Amino acids: CAIRPQGTGYEQYF.

This sequence joins TRBV3-1 and TRBJ1-1; D unclear. Germline V gene sequence: CDR1 LGHDT, CDR2 YNNKEL (reference sequence). The V end lost 8 bases, the J end lost 0 bases, and 7 bases lay between the germline ends. The CDR3 totals 12 residues. For the CDR3, the DNA is TGTGCCAGCGGCCTAATGAACACTGAAGCTTTCTTT. Amino acid sequence: CASGLMNTEAFF.

In DNA, the CDR3 is TGTGCCAGCAGCTTATCTCAGGGGAGGTCCTACGAGCAGTACTTC. Translated, it gives CASSLSQGRSYEQYF. The chain joins TRBV7-2 to TRBJ2-7; D might be TRBD1 or TRBD2, each matching 6 bases. V lost 2 bases and J lost 1, with 12 bases in between. Germline-derived CDR1 and CDR2 are SGHTA and FQGNSA. The length of the CDR3 is 15 residues.

This clonotype was found a few times. The chain recombines TRBV9 with TRBJ1-1; 8 positions match TRBD1. The CDR3 extends over 14 amino acids. CDR1 is SGDLS, CDR2 YYNGEE, per germline. V lost 0 bases and J lost 4; bases outside the gene matches: 2. The CDR3 DNA is TGTGCCAGCAGCGTAGGACAGGGGAGCACTGAAGCTTTCTTT. Its protein is CASSVGQGSTEAFF. The whole variable domain, filled in from reference TRBV9 and TRBJ1-1, reads DSGVTQTPKHLITATGQRVTLRCSPRSGDLSVYWYQQSLDQGLQFLIQYYNGEERAKGNILERFSAQQFPDLHSELNLSSLELGDSALYFCASSVGQGSTEAFFGQGTRLTVV.

The chain is built from TRBV19 and TRBJ2-2, with TRBD1 identical over 8 bases. The CDR3 contains 18 residues. With 7 bases clipped from V and 5 bases from J, the junction kept 18 bases outside the gene matches. Germline V gene sequence: CDR1 LNHDA, CDR2 SQIVND (reference sequence). The CDR3 nucleotides read TGTGCCAGTAAAGGTGTGACGGCAGGGGGCCCGGGTACCGGGGAGCTGTTTTTT. Amino acid sequence: CASKGVTAGGPGTGELFF.

Comments on this clonotype: A read error may produce the germline difference seen at one junction end. CDR3 residues: CASSPMQNSGSTIYF. CDR3 DNA sequence: TGTGCCAGCTCACCAATGCAGAACTCTGGAAGCACCATATATTTT. The chain links TRBV18 to TRBJ1-3; D not resolved. The germline gives CDR1 KGHSH, CDR2 LQKENI. The CDR3 runs 15 residues.

This clonotype was recorded at least ten times. This chain links TRBV5-1 with TRBJ2-1, with D perhaps TRBD1 or TRBD2 (6 bases each). This CDR3 comprises 15 residues. Germline CDR1 and CDR2: SGHRS and YFSETQ. V shed 4 bases and J shed 6 bases, with 17 bases lying between them. The CDR3 region has the DNA TGCGCCAGCAGCCGATTAAGGGGGGAGTCCAATGAGCAGTTCTTC. It codes for CASSRLRGESNEQFF.

The chain links TRBV10-3 to TRBJ2-3, with D perhaps given as TRBD1 or TRBD2 (5 bases each). Trimming took off 5 bases at V and 2 bases at J, with 17 bases between the two ends. The CDR3 sequence is 16 residues long. In germline, CDR1 is ENHRY, CDR2 SYGVKD. The CDR3 loop is CAISTWGTSDTDTQYF. CDR3 in DNA: TGTGCCATCAGTACTTGGGGGACCTCGGACACAGATACGCAGTATTTT.

In this sample, this clonotype turned up a few times. No DNA is shown, since the ends of the CDR3 on it are uncertain; the CDR3 is the one TCRdb lists. The genes are TRBV29-1 and TRBJ1-2. The CDR3 spans 20 residues, counting both ends. The germline V gene encodes CDR1 SQVTM and CDR2 ANQGSEA. Here the CDR3 reads CSVVNRAMATPSSPLYGYTF.

This clonotype was seen a single time. This chain connects TRBV30 to TRBJ2-7, with a weak D call TRBD1 (5 bases). CDR3 size: 16 residues. V was shortened by 3 bases and J by 5 bases, with 23 bases between the two germline ends. Germline CDR1 and CDR2: GTSNPN and SVGIG (reference sequence). CDR3 in amino acids: CAWSTKGFRVFHEQYF. The CDR3 DNA is TGTGCCTGGAGCACCAAAGGGTTCAGGGTGTTCCACGAGCAGTACTTC.

This clonotype was seen a single time. This chain uses TRBV2 with TRBJ2-2; 8 bases line up with TRBD2. This CDR3 comprises 14 residues. The V segment lost 5 bases and the J segment 6 bases; nucleotides outside the gene matches: 5. Germline loops: CDR1 SNHLY, CDR2 FYNNEI. CDR3 sequence reads: CASSTSGSSGELFF. The CDR3 nucleotides are TGTGCCAGCAGTACTAGCGGTAGCTCCGGGGAGCTGTTTTTT.

In the case of this clonotype: A junction boundary mismatches the germline segment, possibly from a read error. The V gene is TRBV29-1, the J gene TRBJ2-7, with a possible D match to TRBD1 (6 bases). CDR3 length: 14 amino acids. Germline values: CDR1 SQVTM, CDR2 ANQGSEA. The CDR3 DNA is TGCAGCGTTGAAGTAGGCAGGGGCGACTACGGGCAGTACTTC. It yields the protein CSVEVGRGDYGQYF.

The chain uses TRBV5-5 and TRBJ2-7, with no clear D. CDR1 SGHKS and CDR2 YYEKEE come from the germline V gene (reference sequence). The V gene lost 4 bases and the J gene lost 6 bases, with 5 bases spanning the gap. The CDR3 covers 10 residues. CDR3 bases: TGTGCCAGCAGCGTAGTCGAGCAGTACGTC. As protein: CASSVVEQYV.

The sample holds many counts of this clonotype. The V call is TRBV15, the J call TRBJ1-3; no definite D call. The V gene lost 5 bases and the J gene lost 4 bases, with 9 bases spanning the gap. Germline V CDR1 and CDR2: LNHNV, YYDKDF (reference sequence). This CDR3 is built from 13 residues. The CDR3 region has the DNA TGTGCCACCAGCCGAGCCCTAGGAAACACCATATATTTT. Its translation is CATSRALGNTIYF. Using reference TRBV15 and TRBJ1-3 for the parts outside the CDR3, the full variable domain is DAMVIQNPRYQVTQFGKPVTLSCSQTLNHNVMYWYQQKSSQAPKLLFHYYDKDFNNEADTPDNFQSRRPNTSFCFLDIRSPGLGDTAMYLCATSRALGNTIYFGEGSWLTVV.